One and the same sample provided the 27 T cell receptor beta chains below, sequenced in a study of T cell responses to AZD1222 COVID-19 vaccine. Repertoires were generated with immunoSEQ multiplex PCR, while TCRdb's copy carries only in-frame clones and drops some. The table includes about 120,000 clones, around 89% detected once. Material: peripheral blood, obtained 28 days after the second AZD1222 dose. Source of these receptors: an adult who received the AZD1222 COVID-19 vaccine.

The V and J genes are TRBV30 and TRBJ1-1; unclear D gene. V lost 2 bases and J lost 5, with 12 bases in between. Per germline, CDR1 GTSNPN and CDR2 SVGIG (reference sequence). This CDR3 is built from 13 residues. The CDR3 reads CAWSLRGETEAFF. The CDR3 DNA follows: TGTGCCTGGAGTCTCCGAGGTGAGACTGAAGCTTTCTTT. Based on the CDR3 plus reference TRBV30 and TRBJ1-1, the full variable domain is SQTIHQWPATLVQPVGSPLSLECTVEGTSNPNLYWYRQAAGRGLQLLFYSVGIGQISSEVPQNLSASRPQDRQFILSSKKLLLSDSGFYLCAWSLRGETEAFFGQGTRLTVV.

The chain has TRBV5-6 and TRBJ2-3; TRBD2 agrees at 12 bases. The junction had 3 bases not matched to a gene; V was cut back by 4 bases and J by 0 bases. Germline V gene data show CDR1 as SGHDT and CDR2 as YYEEEE. The CDR3 has 16 amino acids. Here the CDR3 reads CASSGGTSGSTDTQYF. CDR3 nucleotides: TGTGCCAGCAGCGGCGGGACTAGCGGGAGCACAGATACGCAGTATTTT.

This clone appeared once. The genes are TRBV29-1 and TRBJ2-3; 10 nucleotides align to TRBD1. The CDR3 sequence is 14 residues long. V was clipped by 4 bases and J by 4 bases; unmatched bases: 5. Per the germline V gene, CDR1 is SQVTM and CDR2 is ANQGSEA. The CDR3 loop reads CSVGTGGFADTQYF. Written as DNA, the CDR3 is TGCAGCGTTGGGACAGGGGGTTTTGCAGATACGCAGTATTTT.

The chain combines TRBV30 with TRBJ2-1; TRBD2 matches at 11 bases. Germline-derived CDR1 and CDR2 are GTSNPN and SVGIG (reference sequence). With V trimmed by 2 bases and J by 8 bases, 8 bases remained unmatched. CDR3 length: 15 residues. The CDR3 region has the DNA TGTGCCTGGAGTATTACTAGCGGGAGACCCGATGAGCAGTTCTTC. Its protein product is CAWSITSGRPDEQFF.

This rearrangement joins TRBV10-1 to TRBJ1-6; D possibly corresponds to TRBD1 (5 bases). The CDR3 extends over 12 amino acids. Trimming stripped 7 bases from V and 10 bases from J, with 11 bases between. The V gene's germline CDR1 is WNHNN and CDR2 SYGVQD (reference sequence). The DNA for the CDR3 is TGCGCCAGCAACCCAGGGAAATCACCCCTCCACTTT. It specifies CASNPGKSPLHF.

V is TRBV4-3 and J is TRBJ1-6, with D unclear. There are 15 residues in the CDR3. The ends were cut back, 0 bases at V and 7 bases at J, with 10 bases in the middle. Germline V gene data show CDR1 as LGHNA and CDR2 as YSLEER. As DNA, the CDR3 is TGCGCCAGCAGCCAAGAAGTTGGGAAGAATTCACCCCTCCACTTT. Translation: CASSQEVGKNSPLHF.

The rearrangement joins TRBV5-4 to TRBJ2-1; D not resolved. Germline V lookup: CDR1 SGHNT, CDR2 YYREEE (reference sequence). The CDR3 is 13 amino acids. Trimming took off 7 bases at V and 0 bases at J, with 8 bases between the two ends. The CDR3 region has the DNA TGTGCCAGCGGAGAAATCTCCTACAATGAGCAGTTCTTC. This sequence encodes CASGEISYNEQFF. The complete variable domain, with remaining parts taken from reference TRBV5-4 and TRBJ2-1, reads ETGVTQSPTHLIKTRGQQVTLRCSSQSGHNTVSWYQQALGQGPQFIFQYYREEENGRGNFPPRFSGLQFPNYSSELNVNALELDDSALYLCASGEISYNEQFFGPGTRLTVL.

The rearrangement links TRBV14 to TRBJ2-5; D is unclear. The V end was cut by 4 bases, the J end by 0 bases, with 15 bases between. The CDR3 is made up of 16 amino acids. Germline V CDR1 and CDR2: SGHDN, FVKESK. This chain's CDR3 is CASSPPGGEYQETQYF. The CDR3 DNA follows: TGTGCCAGCAGCCCCCCGGGCGGAGAGTACCAAGAGACCCAGTACTTC.

This chain joins TRBV11-2 and TRBJ1-5; 8 bases align to TRBD1. This CDR3 has 14 residues. Germline CDR1 reads SGHAT; CDR2 reads FQNNGV. Trimming at V came to 2 bases and at J to 4 bases, leaving 1 base not matched to a gene. This CDR3 is CASSLTGGNQPQHF. CDR3 DNA sequence: TGTGCCAGCAGCTTAACAGGGGGGAATCAGCCCCAGCATTTT.

J is TRBJ1-3 and V is TRBV3-1 (or the pseudogene TRBV3-2), with 7 bases aligning to TRBD1. With V trimmed by 4 bases and J by 0 bases, 3 bases remained unmatched. This CDR3 is built from 15 residues. Germline V lookup: CDR1 LGHDT, CDR2 YNNKEL (reference sequence). CDR3: CASSRQGGSGNTIYF. The CDR3 bases are TGTGCCAGCAGCCGTCAGGGGGGCTCTGGAAACACCATATATTTT.

The J gene is TRBJ2-3, the V gene TRBV29-1; D ambiguous. CDR1 and CDR2 (germline): SQVTM, ANQGSEA. The CDR3 is 13 amino acids. Between the trimmed V and J ends, which lost 7 bases and 4 bases, there was a span of 15 bases. CDR3 in amino acids: CSADTLLADTQYF. DNA for the CDR3: TGCAGCGCCGATACCCTTTTGGCAGATACGCAGTATTTT.

The chain couples TRBV29-1 to TRBJ1-1, with D maybe TRBD1 (5 bases). The length of the CDR3 is 13 residues. V lost 8 bases to trimming and J lost 3 bases, with 16 bases between them. The germline V gene encodes CDR1 SQVTM and CDR2 ANQGSEA. The CDR3 loop is CSSPGGEYTEAFF. The CDR3 bases are TGCAGCTCCCCCGGGGGGGAGTACACTGAAGCTTTCTTT.

The chain combines TRBV16 with TRBJ1-6; D perhaps matches TRBD1 (6 bases). V was clipped by 4 bases and J by 7 bases, with 14 bases between them. The CDR3 is 15 residues long. In germline, CDR1 is KGHSY, CDR2 FQNENV. CDR3 sequence: CASSPNRVINSPLHF. The CDR3 DNA sequence: TGTGCCAGCAGCCCTAACAGGGTTATCAATTCACCCCTCCACTTT. Combining the CDR3 with reference TRBV16 and TRBJ1-6 gives the whole variable domain GEEVAQTPKHLVRGEGQKAKLYCAPIKGHSYVFWYQQVLKNEFKFLISFQNENVFDETGMPKERFSAKCLPNSPCSLEIQATKLEDSAVYFCASSPNRVINSPLHFGNGTRLTVT.

This rearrangement joins TRBV19 to TRBJ1-4; 7 bases align to TRBD1. CDR1 and CDR2 from the germline V gene are LNHDA and SQIVND (reference sequence). The CDR3 consists of 14 residues. J lost 4 bases, V lost 6 bases, and 5 bases had no gene match. In DNA form, the CDR3 reads TGTGCCAGTAGGCAGACAGGGAGTAATGAAAAACTGTTTTTT. This translates into CASRQTGSNEKLFF.

The chain joins TRBV27 to TRBJ1-5; TRBD1 is a possible D gene (6 bases). This CDR3 is built from 14 residues. Trimming took 7 bases from V and 4 from J, leaving 14 bases between them. Germline V lookup: CDR1 MNHEY, CDR2 SMNVEV (reference sequence). The CDR3 sequence: CASKAGAANQPQHF. The CDR3 coding sequence is TGTGCCAGCAAGGCAGGGGCCGCTAATCAGCCCCAGCATTTT.

The chain employs TRBV19 and TRBJ2-7; maybe TRBD1 (5 bases). The CDR3 spans 15 residues. The germline CDR1 and CDR2 sequences are LNHDA and SQIVND (reference sequence). Trimming removed 0 bases from V and 4 bases from J, with 13 bases in between. CDR3 amino acids: CASSIDLGAVYEQYF. The CDR3 region has the DNA TGTGCCAGTAGTATAGATTTAGGGGCCGTATACGAGCAGTACTTC.

The J gene is TRBJ2-7, the V gene TRBV7-9; 7 bases align to TRBD1. CDR3 length: 14 residues. V was clipped by 5 bases and J by 4 bases; unmatched bases: 8. Germline V gene sequence: CDR1 SEHNR, CDR2 FQNEAQ (reference sequence). CDR3 region: CASSKADRLYEQYF. CDR3 coding DNA: TGTGCCAGCAGCAAAGCGGACAGGTTGTACGAGCAGTACTTC.

The chain couples TRBV4-3 to TRBJ2-5, with 7 positions matching TRBD2. Per the germline V gene, CDR1 is LGHNA and CDR2 is YSLEER. J lost 1 base, V lost 4 bases, and 3 bases had no gene match. The CDR3 runs to 14 residues. The CDR3 region is CASSLERGQETQYF. In DNA form, the CDR3 reads TGCGCCAGCAGCCTCGAGCGGGGCCAAGAGACCCAGTACTTC.

In this sample, this clone turned up once. J is TRBJ2-6 and V is TRBV28; the D gene is possibly TRBD2 (6 bases). The CDR3 has 17 residues. CDR1 and CDR2 (germline): MDHEN, SYDVKM. V was shortened by 0 bases and J by 0 bases, with 9 bases between the two germline ends. The CDR3 spells CASSLWAAGSGANVLTF. The CDR3, as DNA: TGTGCCAGCAGTTTATGGGCAGCGGGCTCTGGGGCCAACGTCCTGACTTTC.

The J gene is TRBJ1-4, the V gene TRBV7-2; D remains ambiguous. Germline V lookup: CDR1 SGHTA, CDR2 FQGNSA. Trimming stripped 5 bases from V and 7 bases from J, with 17 bases between. This CDR3 spans 15 amino acids. CDR3 bases: TGTGCCAGCAGCACCAACAGCCCTCGAGGTGAAAAACTGTTTTTT. Translating it yields CASSTNSPRGEKLFF.

This rearrangement joins TRBV29-1 to TRBJ2-7, with a possible D match to TRBD2 (5 bases). Per the germline V gene, CDR1 is SQVTM and CDR2 is ANQGSEA. Between the trimmed V and J ends, which lost 6 bases and 0 bases, there was a span of 9 bases. This CDR3 has 12 residues. The CDR3 bases are TGCAGCGTGAGACTATTCTCCTACGAGCAGTACTTC. This sequence encodes CSVRLFSYEQYF.

This sequence joins TRBV3-1 (or the pseudogene TRBV3-2) and TRBJ2-7; the match to TRBD1 covers 7 bases. V gave up 4 bases and J gave up 2 bases; unmatched junction bases: 8. This CDR3 is built from 15 residues. Germline lookup yields CDR1 LGHDT and CDR2 YNNKEL (reference sequence). The CDR3 spells CASSPTGEKTYEQYF. DNA for the CDR3: TGTGCCAGCAGCCCAACAGGGGAAAAAACCTACGAGCAGTACTTC.

CDR3 loop: CAISESATVSRRERGYGYTF. CDR3 bases: TGTGCCATCAGTGAGTCCGCGACTGTCAGTCGGAGAGAACGGGGATATGGCTACACCTTC. The chain has TRBV10-3 and TRBJ1-2; D not certain. Germline lookup yields CDR1 ENHRY and CDR2 SYGVKD. Between the trimmed V and J ends, which lost 0 bases and 5 bases, there was a span of 28 bases. The CDR3 sequence is 20 residues long.

The chain uses TRBV5-6 and TRBJ1-3; a weak D match, TRBD1 (6 bases). The CDR3 has 14 residues. CDR1 and CDR2 (germline): SGHDT, YYEEEE. Trimming removed 5 bases from V and 3 bases from J, with 12 bases in between. The CDR3 is CASRGAGVGNTIYF. As DNA, the CDR3 is TGTGCCAGCAGGGGGGCGGGCGTTGGAAACACCATATATTTT.

The chain employs TRBV28 and TRBJ1-4; maybe TRBD1 (6 bases). Germline CDR1 reads MDHEN; CDR2 reads SYDVKM. The length of the CDR3 is 18 residues. Trimming stripped 5 bases from V and 4 bases from J, with 23 bases between. For the CDR3, the DNA is TGTGCCAGCAGTCCACCCGAGGGACCCAGGGGCCTTAATGAAAAACTGTTTTTT. Protein product: CASSPPEGPRGLNEKLFF.

The chain carries TRBV6-1 and TRBJ1-5; D is undetermined. Trimming left V 2 bases short and J 0 bases short, with 20 bases between. This CDR3 contains 19 residues. Germline lookup yields CDR1 MNHNS and CDR2 SASEGT. CDR3 sequence reads: CASSEYTTVSPLSNQPQHF. The CDR3 DNA follows: TGTGCCAGCAGTGAATACACAACAGTATCCCCCCTTAGCAATCAGCCCCAGCATTTT.

J is TRBJ2-7 and V is TRBV6-5; 11 bases map to TRBD2. With V trimmed by 0 bases and J by 3 bases, 4 bases remained unmatched. This CDR3 is 16 amino acids long. Germline values: CDR1 MNHEY, CDR2 SVGAGI. CDR3 residues: CASSYSTSGIGYEQYF. The CDR3 DNA reads as TGTGCCAGCAGTTACTCGACTAGCGGGATCGGCTACGAGCAGTACTTC.